This T cell receptor beta chain was identified in a study of cytomegalovirus exposure and HLA in healthy donors. Here immunoSEQ multiplex PCR was the method, and the copy in TCRdb shows in-frame clones only, minus some. The table shows about 180,000 clones, with 85% occurring only once. Per the germline V gene, CDR1 is MNHEY and CDR2 is SMNVEV (reference sequence). This CDR3 has 13 amino acids. Trimming stripped 6 bases from V and 5 bases from J, with 14 bases between. This clone turned up a few times. V usage is TRBV27 and J usage is TRBJ2-7; TRBD2 might be the D (7 bases). Material: PBMCs. This TCR came from a man between 18 and 29 years old in good health and CMV-seropositive. The CDR3 here is CASRSGGANEQYF. In DNA form, the CDR3 reads TGTGCCAGCAGATCTGGGGGGGCCAACGAGCAGTACTTC.